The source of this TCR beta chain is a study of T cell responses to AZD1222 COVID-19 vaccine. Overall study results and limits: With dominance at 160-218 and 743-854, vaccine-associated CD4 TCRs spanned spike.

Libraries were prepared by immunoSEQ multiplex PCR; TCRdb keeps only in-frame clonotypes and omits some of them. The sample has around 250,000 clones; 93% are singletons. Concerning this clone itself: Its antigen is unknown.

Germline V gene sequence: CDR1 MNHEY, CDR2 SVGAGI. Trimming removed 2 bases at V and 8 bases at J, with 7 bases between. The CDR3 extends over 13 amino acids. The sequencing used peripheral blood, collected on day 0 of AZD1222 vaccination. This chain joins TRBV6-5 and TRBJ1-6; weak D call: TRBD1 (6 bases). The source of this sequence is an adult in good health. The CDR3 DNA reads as TGTGCCAGCAGTTACAACAGGGATTCACCCCTCCACTTT. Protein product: CASSYNRDSPLHF.